This TCR beta chain is from a study of cytotoxic CD8 clonotypes in ibrutinib-treated CLL. Sequencing was performed with immunoSEQ multiplex PCR; in TCRdb, only in-frame clones are kept and a portion is missing. This table holds over 100,000 clones, 45% to 65% found once. Per the germline V gene, CDR1 is MDHEN and CDR2 is SYDVKM. Trimming left V 6 bases short and J 5 bases short, with 16 bases between. The CDR3 is made up of 14 amino acids. Study-level points and caveats: Sustained-remission and progressing patients diverged in sampling times.

Regarding this clone: The antigen is undetermined.

This sequence was found in a human donor with chronic lymphocytic leukemia. The chain joins TRBV28 to TRBJ2-5; the D gene could be TRBD1 or TRBD2 (6 bases each). The source was PBMCs, collected after 24 months of ibrutinib treatment. CDR3 loop: CASSHDGGGETQYF. The CDR3 DNA follows: TGTGCCAGCAGCCACGACGGGGGCGGGGAGACCCAGTACTTC.